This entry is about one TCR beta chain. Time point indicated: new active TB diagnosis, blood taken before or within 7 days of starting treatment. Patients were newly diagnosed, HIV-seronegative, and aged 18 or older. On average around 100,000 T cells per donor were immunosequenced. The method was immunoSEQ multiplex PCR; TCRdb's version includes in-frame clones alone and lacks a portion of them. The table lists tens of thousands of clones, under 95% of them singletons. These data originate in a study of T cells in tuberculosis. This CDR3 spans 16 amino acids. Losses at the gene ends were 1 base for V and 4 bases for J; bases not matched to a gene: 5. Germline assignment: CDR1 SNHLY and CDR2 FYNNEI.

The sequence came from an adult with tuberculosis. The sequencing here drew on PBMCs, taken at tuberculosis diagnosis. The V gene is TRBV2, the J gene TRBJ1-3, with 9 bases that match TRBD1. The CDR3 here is CASSEGDRAGGNTIYF. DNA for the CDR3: TGTGCCAGCAGTGAAGGGGACAGGGCTGGAGGAAACACCATATATTTT.